Included here is one TCR beta chain sequence, with context. The antigen is unknown. The data derive from a study of cytomegalovirus exposure and HLA in healthy donors. At the level of the study: Earlier, 150 million to 200 million T cells were analyzed, and fewer than 120 million unique TCR beta sequences were found among them. Study-wide results and caveats: It was confirmed in vitro that a few of the CMV-associated chains were specific for CMV antigens.

Researchers ran the PCR with 60 Vbeta and 13 Jbeta primers. The authors' processing: Unique TCR beta chains numbered around 80 million in a later analysis, with 10 million to 14 million shared. Assay used: immunoSEQ multiplex PCR; TCRdb lists only in-frame clones, some missing. That table is the source of V, J and clone size, and D and trimming were worked out from the DNA. Of 120,000 or so clones in the sample, less than 85% were seen once. The J segment lost 5 bases and the V segment lost 6 bases, leaving 4 bases of the junction unmatched. The CDR3 loop spans 13 amino acids. Germline V CDR1 and CDR2: MNHNS, SASEGT.

Sequencing was performed on PBMCs. The receptor was derived from a man younger than 35 in good health and CMV-seropositive. The chain couples TRBV6-1 to TRBJ1-2; 9 bases line up with TRBD1. CDR3 nucleotides: TGTGCCAGCAGCCCCGGGACAGGGTATGGCTACACCTTC. Translating it yields CASSPGTGYGYTF.